This T cell receptor beta chain is from a study of blood T cell repertoires in COVID-19 (dated by TCRdb to the early 2020s). About the full investigation: Collaborator samples came from the United States, Italy and Spain and covered acute and convalescent phases of COVID-19. The sample metadata nearly always contained a de-identified subject ID, COVID-19 status, age in years and sex. The material from the prospective study consisted of cDNA or gDNA derived from T cells, B-cell-depleted T cells, or PBMCs. A freely available public database, intended as a resource for researchers studying the immune response to SARS-CoV-2, is where the repertoires were released. Where available, HLA class I and class II types were obtained from metadata supplied by the sample provider rather than from assay-based typing. Deeply sampled blood TCRbeta repertoires from subjects exposed to, actively infected with, or recovered from COVID-19 were included in the dataset. Samples were obtained from the ongoing ImmuneRACE study (first 160 participants) and from 1,254 subjects provided by 6 global collaborators.

Remarks on this clone: Its target antigen remains unknown. Per-nucleotide qualities are absent, and no much larger clonotype sits a single base away.

Each collaborating institution followed its own protocols to collect whole blood in K2EDTA tubes. For TCRbeta analysis, collaborator samples were shipped as frozen whole blood, as isolated PBMCs, or as DNA extracted from either sample type. TCRbeta CDR3 regions were amplified from genomic DNA using the immunoSEQ Assay, a bias-controlled multiplex PCR. The authors' analysis ran thus. Nucleated cell counts per sample were estimated from amplification of reference gene primers within the assay. To quantify the absolute abundance of each unique TCRbeta CDR3 rearrangement, sequence reads were collapsed and filtered. For each sample, productive Simpson clonality was calculated as the square root of Simpson's diversity index over productive rearrangements. The source is immuneACCESS, and TCRdb retained only in-frame sequences with V and J called. Part of the clones is not carried over; for the studies checked, unresolved V genes explain less than half of this, and the remainder is unexplained. V and J calls and clone size come straight from that table; D and trimming were deduced from the DNA. This sample gives 150,000 to 200,000 clones in total; around 86% of them show up just once. Together, the top ten hold roughly 7% of the sample.

General findings and caveats noted by the study authors: How much clinical and demographic metadata was included differed by source and by participant, and the metadata was provided uncurated.

Via the germline V gene (reference sequence), CDR1 is SEHNR and CDR2 FQNEAQ. V lost 3 bases and J lost 5 bases, and the count of bases not matched to a germline gene is 6. From the cysteine up to the phenylalanine, the CDR3 has a length of 16 residues. Only the CDR3 DNA is retained, 48 bases long and in frame from the first base. The receptor chain draws on TRBV7-9 and TRBJ1-6; TRBD1 agrees with 8 junctional bases. Sequencing used peripheral blood. The TCR was taken from a woman older than 75 in a cohort sampled during active or convalescent COVID-19. The DNA reads TGTGCCAGCAGCTTTAAGGGACAGGTAGATAATTCACCCCTCCACTTT. Protein translation: CASSFKGQVDNSPLHF.